Below are 8 T cell receptor beta chains sequenced from a single sample in a study of blood T cells in healthy people across ages. The second PCR ran roughly 6 to 11 cycles with a sample-barcoded 5' primer and J-beta primers. TCRdb passed the 5' RACE reads through MiXCR, listing each CDR3 protein once. Altogether about 840,000 distinct CDR3 sequences are present, about 27% being singletons, with the ten largest covering about 9.4%. The same specimen was also included in a second study, on T cells of mothers and their children.

The sample was blood. The origin of the receptors is a woman aged 40-49 years in good health.

The chain is built from TRBV12-3 or TRBV12-4 and TRBJ2-5; TRBD1 agrees at 10 bases. This CDR3 has 17 residues. The J segment lost 4 bases and the V segment lost 5 bases, leaving 13 bases of the junction unmatched. The CDR3 DNA reads TGTGCCAGCAGTCAAAGACTTGGGACAGGGGTAGGAGAGACCCAGTACTTC. As protein: CASSQRLGTGVGETQYF.

This clonotype appeared once. The V gene is TRBV28, the J gene TRBJ1-1; 8 nucleotides agree with TRBD1. Trimming at V came to 1 base and at J to 0 bases, leaving 4 bases not matched to a gene. The CDR3 has 16 residues. CDR1 is MDHEN and CDR2 is SYDVKM in the germline V gene. The CDR3 sequence is CASSLLDRAMNTEAFF. CDR3 nucleotides: TGTGCCAGCAGTTTATTGGACAGGGCCATGAACACTGAAGCTTTCTTT.

This clonotype was seen more than once but under ten times. The rearrangement joins TRBV5-8 to TRBJ1-5; no definite D call. Trimming shortened V by 2 bases and J by 6 bases, and 15 bases separated the two germline ends. In germline, CDR1 is SGHTS, CDR2 YDEGEE. This CDR3 comprises 15 residues. The CDR3 is CASSFSGGDRQPQHF. The CDR3 DNA follows: TGTGCCAGCAGCTTTAGTGGCGGCGATCGTCAGCCCCAGCATTTT.

The CDR3 reads CASSLALGPQHF. The CDR3 DNA reads TGTGCCAGCAGCTTAGCACTTGGGCCCCAGCATTTT. This chain links TRBV7-2 with TRBJ1-5; D is ambiguous. The CDR3 runs to 12 residues. The germline gives CDR1 SGHTA, CDR2 FQGNSA. Trimming removed 0 bases at V and 9 bases at J, with 6 bases between.

This clonotype was recorded many times. The genes are TRBV12-3 or TRBV12-4 and TRBJ2-5, with D possibly called TRBD1 or TRBD2 (6 bases each). Trimming pared 4 bases from V and 4 bases from J, leaving 10 bases between. This CDR3 has 13 residues. The CDR3 DNA sequence: TGTGCCAGCAGTTGGGGGGCGGCAGAGACCCAGTACTTC. Protein sequence: CASSWGAAETQYF.

In its sample, this clonotype was seen many times. CDR3 DNA sequence: TGTGCCAGCAGCGTAGGACCCACTGGGGCCAACGTCCTGACTTTC. Protein: CASSVGPTGANVLTF. The gene calls are TRBV9 and TRBJ2-6; D is unclear. CDR3 length: 15 residues. Trimming cost V 0 bases and J 2 bases, with 6 bases left between them. CDR1 and CDR2 (germline): SGDLS, YYNGEE.

This clonotype was detected ten times or more. This chain uses TRBV5-1 with TRBJ2-7; 8 positions agree with TRBD1. V shed 4 bases, J shed 0 bases, and the junction held 3 bases outside the gene matches. The CDR3 totals 14 residues. CDR1 SGHRS and CDR2 YFSETQ come from the germline V gene. In DNA, the CDR3 is TGCGCCAGCAGCATGACAGGGGACTCCTACGAGCAGTACTTC. Translating it yields CASSMTGDSYEQYF.

The rearrangement joins TRBV24-1 to TRBJ2-1, with 11 bases lining up with TRBD2. Per the germline V gene, CDR1 is KGHDR and CDR2 is SFDVKD. The CDR3 is made up of 16 amino acids. J was trimmed by 4 bases and V by 4 bases; bases with no gene match: 5. CDR3 nucleotide sequence: TGTGCCACCAGTGACTTCACTAGCGGGGGATACAATGAGCAGTTCTTC. Its protein product is CATSDFTSGGYNEQFF.